The source of this T cell receptor beta chain is a study of beta chain features in type 1 diabetes. Study context: Cell yields, gender and age were comparable in patients and healthy donors. Examination spanned fewer than 140,000,000 sorted cells from all samples.

There are 13 residues in the CDR3. The J segment lost 2 bases and the V segment lost 6 bases, leaving 3 bases of the junction unmatched. The germline CDR1 and CDR2 sequences are MDHEN and SYDVKM. Purities in excess of 95% were seen in all sorted populations. All of the isolated RNA was reverse transcribed, so expressed TCRB transcripts were sequenced. Produced via immunoSEQ multiplex PCR; TCRdb's table is partial and in-frame only. The sample consists of hundreds of thousands of clones, roughly 12% of them appearing once. Notes on this clone: Antigen specificity is unknown.

General observations from the study: Type 1 diabetes patients had TCRB CDR3s that were shorter (moderately but significantly so) in all four CD4+ subsets. Researchers reported that naive, central memory and Treg TCRB repertoires appeared more similar in patients than in healthy donors.

This TCR came from a man between 18 and 29 years old with type 1 diabetes. Sample: naive CD4+ T cells from blood. The chain recombines TRBV28 with TRBJ1-2, with 7 nucleotides matching TRBD1. CDR3 region: CASRGQINYGYTF. The CDR3 nucleotides are TGTGCCAGCAGGGGACAGATCAACTATGGCTACACCTTC.